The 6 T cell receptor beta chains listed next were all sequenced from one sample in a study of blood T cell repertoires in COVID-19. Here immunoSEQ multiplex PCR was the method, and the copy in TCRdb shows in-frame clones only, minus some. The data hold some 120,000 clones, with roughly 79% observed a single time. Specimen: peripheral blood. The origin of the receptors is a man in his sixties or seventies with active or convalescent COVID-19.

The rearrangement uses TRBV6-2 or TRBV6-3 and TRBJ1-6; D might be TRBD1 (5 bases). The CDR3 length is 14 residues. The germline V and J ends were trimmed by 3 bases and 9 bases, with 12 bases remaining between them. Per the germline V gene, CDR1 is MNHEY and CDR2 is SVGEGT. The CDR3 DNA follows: TGTGCCAGCAGTTATGGGACTGGAAGTTCACCCCTCCACTTT. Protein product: CASSYGTGSSPLHF.

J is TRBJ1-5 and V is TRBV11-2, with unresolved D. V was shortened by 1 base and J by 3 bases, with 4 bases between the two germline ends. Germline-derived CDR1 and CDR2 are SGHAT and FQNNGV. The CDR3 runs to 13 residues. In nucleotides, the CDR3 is TGTGCCAGCAGCTTAGGTTACAATCAGCCCCAGCATTTT. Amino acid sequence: CASSLGYNQPQHF.

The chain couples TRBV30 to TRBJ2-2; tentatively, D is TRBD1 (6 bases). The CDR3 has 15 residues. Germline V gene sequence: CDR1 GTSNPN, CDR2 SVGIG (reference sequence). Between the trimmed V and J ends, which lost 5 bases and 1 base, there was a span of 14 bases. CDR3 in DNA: TGTGCCTGGGCCACAGGGATAGGGAACACCGGGGAGCTGTTTTTT. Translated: CAWATGIGNTGELFF.

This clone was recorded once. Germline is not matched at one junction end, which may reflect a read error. The CDR3: CTSSFDRLEQFF. DNA for the CDR3: TGTACCAGCAGCTTTGACAGGCTTGAGCAGTTCTTC. The V gene is TRBV5-5, the J gene TRBJ2-1, with a weak D call TRBD1 (6 bases). CDR1 SGHKS and CDR2 YYEKEE come from the germline V gene (reference sequence). CDR3 length: 12 amino acids.

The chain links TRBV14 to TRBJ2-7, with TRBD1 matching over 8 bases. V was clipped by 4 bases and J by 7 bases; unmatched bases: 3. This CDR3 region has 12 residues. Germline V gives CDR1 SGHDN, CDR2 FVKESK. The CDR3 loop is CASSRDRGEQYF. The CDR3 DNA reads TGTGCCAGCAGCCGCGACAGGGGTGAGCAGTACTTC.

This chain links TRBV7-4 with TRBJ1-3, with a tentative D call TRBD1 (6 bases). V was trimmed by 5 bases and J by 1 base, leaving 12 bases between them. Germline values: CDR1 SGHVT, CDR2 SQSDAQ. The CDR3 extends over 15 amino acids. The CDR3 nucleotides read TGTGCCAGCAGCCCATACAGGGTTTCTGGAAACACCATATATTTT. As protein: CASSPYRVSGNTIYF.